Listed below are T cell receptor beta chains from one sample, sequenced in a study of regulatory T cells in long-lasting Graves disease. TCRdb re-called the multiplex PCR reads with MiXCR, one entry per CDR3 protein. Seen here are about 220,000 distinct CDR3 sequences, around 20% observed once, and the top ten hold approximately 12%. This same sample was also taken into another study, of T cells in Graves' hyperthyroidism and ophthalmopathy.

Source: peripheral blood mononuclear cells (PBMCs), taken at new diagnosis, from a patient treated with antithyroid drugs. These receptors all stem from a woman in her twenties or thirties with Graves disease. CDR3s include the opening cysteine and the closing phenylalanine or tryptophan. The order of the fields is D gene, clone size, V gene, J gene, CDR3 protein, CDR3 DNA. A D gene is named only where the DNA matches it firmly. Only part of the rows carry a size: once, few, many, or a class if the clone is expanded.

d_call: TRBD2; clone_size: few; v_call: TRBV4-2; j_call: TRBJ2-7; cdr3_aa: CASSQEGSGSYEQYF; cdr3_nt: TGTGCCAGCAGCCAAGAGGGGAGCGGGAGCTACGAGCAGTACTTC
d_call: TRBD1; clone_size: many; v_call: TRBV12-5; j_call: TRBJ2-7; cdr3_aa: CASGTRTGGKSDEQYF; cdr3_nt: TGTGCTAGTGGTACCCGGACAGGGGGAAAATCTGACGAGCAGTACTTC
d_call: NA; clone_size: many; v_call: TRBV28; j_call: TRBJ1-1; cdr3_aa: CASSLFRGSMNTEAFF; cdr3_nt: TGTGCCAGCAGTTTATTTCGAGGATCCATGAACACTGAAGCTTTCTTT
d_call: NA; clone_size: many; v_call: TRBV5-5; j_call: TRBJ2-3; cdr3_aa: CASSLAARNLDTQYF; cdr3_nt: TGTGCCAGCAGCTTGGCAGCTAGGAATTTAGATACGCAGTATTTT
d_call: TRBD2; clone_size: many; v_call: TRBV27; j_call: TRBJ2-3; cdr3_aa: CASSPRTSGPLSTDTQYF; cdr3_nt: TGTGCCAGCAGTCCTAGGACTAGCGGGCCCTTAAGCACAGATACGCAGTATTTT
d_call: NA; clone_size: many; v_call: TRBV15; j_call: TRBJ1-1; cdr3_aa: CATSRDPNTEAFF; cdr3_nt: TGTGCCACCAGCAGAGATCCGAACACTGAAGCTTTCTTT
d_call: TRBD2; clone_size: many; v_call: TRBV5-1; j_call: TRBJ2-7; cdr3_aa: CASSYYSGSWNEQYF; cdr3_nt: TGCGCCAGCAGCTACTATAGCGGGAGCTGGAACGAGCAGTACTTC
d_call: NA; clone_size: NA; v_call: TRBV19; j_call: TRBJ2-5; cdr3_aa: CASSINSAVQETQYF; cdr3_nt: TGTGCCAGTAGTATAAATTCAGCGGTCCAAGAGACCCAGTACTTC
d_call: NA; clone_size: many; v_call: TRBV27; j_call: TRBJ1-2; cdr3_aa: CASSWGGSYYGYTF; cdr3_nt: TGTGCCAGCAGTTGGGGCGGATCCTACTATGGCTACACCTTC
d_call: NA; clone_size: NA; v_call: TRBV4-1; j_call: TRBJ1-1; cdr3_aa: CASSQEVGVGTEAFF; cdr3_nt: TGCGCCAGCAGCCAAGAGGTGGGGGTGGGCACTGAAGCTTTCTTT
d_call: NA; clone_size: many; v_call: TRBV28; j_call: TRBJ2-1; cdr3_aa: CASSLNWEQFF; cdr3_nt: TGTGCCAGCAGTTTAAACTGGGAGCAGTTCTTC
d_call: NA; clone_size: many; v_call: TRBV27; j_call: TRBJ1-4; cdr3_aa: CASSSQGSTNEKLFF; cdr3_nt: TGTGCCAGCAGTTCCCAGGGTTCAACTAATGAAAAACTGTTTTTT
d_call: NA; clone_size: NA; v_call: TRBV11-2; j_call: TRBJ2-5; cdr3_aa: CASSPRPGEKTQYF; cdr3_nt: TGTGCCAGCAGCCCCAGACCGGGAGAAAAGACCCAGTACTTC
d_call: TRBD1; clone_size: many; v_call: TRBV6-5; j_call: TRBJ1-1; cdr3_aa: CASSWDRANTEAFF; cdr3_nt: TGTGCCAGCAGTTGGGACAGGGCGAACACTGAAGCTTTCTTT
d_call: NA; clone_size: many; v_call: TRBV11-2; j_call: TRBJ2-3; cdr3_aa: CASSLDRGNTDTQYF; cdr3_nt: TGTGCCAGCAGCTTAGATCGAGGAAACACAGATACGCAGTATTTT
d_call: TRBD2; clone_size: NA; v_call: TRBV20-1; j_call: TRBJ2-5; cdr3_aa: CSAHPPGLAGETQYF; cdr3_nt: TGCAGTGCACACCCACCGGGACTAGCGGGAGAGACCCAGTACTTC